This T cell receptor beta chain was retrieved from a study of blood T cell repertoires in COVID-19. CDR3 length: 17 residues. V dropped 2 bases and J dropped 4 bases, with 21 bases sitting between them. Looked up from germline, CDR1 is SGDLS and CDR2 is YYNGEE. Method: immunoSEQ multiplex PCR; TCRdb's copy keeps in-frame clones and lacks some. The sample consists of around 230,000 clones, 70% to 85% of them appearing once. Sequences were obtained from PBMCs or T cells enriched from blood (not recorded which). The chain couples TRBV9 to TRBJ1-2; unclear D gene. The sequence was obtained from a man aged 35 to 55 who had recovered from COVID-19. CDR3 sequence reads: CASSVTKGGDGSYGYTF. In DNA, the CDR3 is TGTGCCAGCAGCGTTACCAAGGGCGGGGATGGTAGCTATGGCTACACCTTC.